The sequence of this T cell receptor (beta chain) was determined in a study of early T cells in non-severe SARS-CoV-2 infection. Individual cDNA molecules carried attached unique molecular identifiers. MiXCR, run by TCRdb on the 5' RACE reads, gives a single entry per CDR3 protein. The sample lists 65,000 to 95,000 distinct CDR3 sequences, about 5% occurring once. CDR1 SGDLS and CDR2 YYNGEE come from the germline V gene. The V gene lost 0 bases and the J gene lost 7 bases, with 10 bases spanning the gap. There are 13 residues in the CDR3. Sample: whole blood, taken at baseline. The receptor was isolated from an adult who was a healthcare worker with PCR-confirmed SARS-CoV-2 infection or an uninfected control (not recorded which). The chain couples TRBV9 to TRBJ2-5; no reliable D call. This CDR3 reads CASSVGSPGTQYF. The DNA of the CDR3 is TGTGCCAGCAGCGTAGGTAGCCCGGGGACCCAGTACTTC. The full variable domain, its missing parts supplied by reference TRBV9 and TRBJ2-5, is DSGVTQTPKHLITATGQRVTLRCSPRSGDLSVYWYQQSLDQGLQFLIQYYNGEERAKGNILERFSAQQFPDLHSELNLSSLELGDSALYFCASSVGSPGTQYFGPGTRLLVL.